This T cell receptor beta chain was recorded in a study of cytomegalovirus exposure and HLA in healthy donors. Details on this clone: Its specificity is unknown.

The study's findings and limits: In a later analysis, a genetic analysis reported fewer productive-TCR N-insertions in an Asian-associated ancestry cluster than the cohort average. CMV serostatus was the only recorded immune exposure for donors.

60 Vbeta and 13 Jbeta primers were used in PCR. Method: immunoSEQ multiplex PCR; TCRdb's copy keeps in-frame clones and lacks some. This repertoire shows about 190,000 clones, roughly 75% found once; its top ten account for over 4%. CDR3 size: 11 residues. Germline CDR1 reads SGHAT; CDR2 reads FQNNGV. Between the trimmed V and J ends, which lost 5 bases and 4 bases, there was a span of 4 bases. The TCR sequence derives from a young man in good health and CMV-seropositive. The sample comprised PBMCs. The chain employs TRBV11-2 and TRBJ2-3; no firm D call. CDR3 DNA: TGTGCCAGCAGCCTCTCAGATACGCAGTATTTT. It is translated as CASSLSDTQYF.